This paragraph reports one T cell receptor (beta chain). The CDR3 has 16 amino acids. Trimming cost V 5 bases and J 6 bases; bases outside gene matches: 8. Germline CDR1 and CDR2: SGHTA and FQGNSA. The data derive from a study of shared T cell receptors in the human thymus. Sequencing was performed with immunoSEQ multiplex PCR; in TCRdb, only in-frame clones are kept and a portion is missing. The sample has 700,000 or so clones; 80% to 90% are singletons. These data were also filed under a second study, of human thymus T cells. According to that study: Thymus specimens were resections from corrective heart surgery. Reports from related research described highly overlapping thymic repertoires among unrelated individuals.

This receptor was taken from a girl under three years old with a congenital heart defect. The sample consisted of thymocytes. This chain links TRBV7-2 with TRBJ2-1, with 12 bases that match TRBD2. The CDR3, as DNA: TGTGCCAGCAGCACCCTAGCGGGGGGGGAGGGCAATGAGCAGTTCTTC. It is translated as CASSTLAGGEGNEQFF.